Here is one T cell receptor beta chain with its context. What it binds is unknown. The data are from a study of cytomegalovirus exposure and HLA in healthy donors. Study background: A subsequent analysis reported that the approximately 120 validation repertoires were produced on the same platform that had also been used for the roughly 710 first-cohort repertoires.

Findings and caveats of the study: 164 TCR beta chains were listed as cytomegalovirus-associated.

The method was immunoSEQ multiplex PCR; TCRdb's version includes in-frame clones alone and lacks a portion of them. The profile shows 250,000 or so clones, around 90% of them singletons. While the first cohort had about 610 subjects, the donors belonged to the separate validation cohort of about 110 subjects. The sequencing sample was made of PBMCs. This clonotype originated in a woman between 18 and 29 years old in good health and CMV-seronegative.

The CDR3 reads CASSSPRGVRGSSYNEQFF. The CDR3, as DNA: TGTGCCAGCAGCTCGCCCAGGGGGGTGAGGGGGAGCTCCTACAATGAGCAGTTCTTC. This chain joins TRBV11-3 and TRBJ2-1; possibly TRBD1 for D (7 bases). CDR3 size: 19 residues. Between the trimmed V and J ends, which lost 4 bases and 0 bases, there was a span of 22 bases. The germline CDR1 and CDR2 sequences are SGHNT and YENEEA.